This TCR beta chain was retrieved from a study of T cell repertoires in cytomegalovirus infection. Study details: Both a matching HLA type and CMV infection were indicated by public TCR beta signatures. Study conclusions and caveats: Dominating the ex vivo response were TCR beta clonotypes that were CMV-specific and HLA-C-restricted. Cumulative public TCR beta family frequency identified carriers of CMV plus the relevant HLA.

MiXCR was run by TCRdb on the reads, yielding one entry per CDR3 protein. The table includes 100,000 or so distinct CDR3 sequences, under 50% detected once. This clonotype was counted only a few times. Its target is not known. V gave up 6 bases and J gave up 3 bases, with 12 bases separating them. This CDR3 comprises 14 residues. Germline loops: CDR1 MNHNY, CDR2 SVGAGI (reference sequence). Sequenced material: CD8+ T cells from cultured PBMCs, taken from culture after CMV antigen stimulation. The source is a human donor in good health (CMV status not recorded). Some clones in this sample may be carry-over from other donors' samples. This chain links TRBV6-6 with TRBJ1-3; D unclear. CDR3 loop: CASSPKGFGNTIYF. The DNA of the CDR3 is TGTGCCAGCAGCCCAAAGGGTTTTGGAAACACCATATATTTT.